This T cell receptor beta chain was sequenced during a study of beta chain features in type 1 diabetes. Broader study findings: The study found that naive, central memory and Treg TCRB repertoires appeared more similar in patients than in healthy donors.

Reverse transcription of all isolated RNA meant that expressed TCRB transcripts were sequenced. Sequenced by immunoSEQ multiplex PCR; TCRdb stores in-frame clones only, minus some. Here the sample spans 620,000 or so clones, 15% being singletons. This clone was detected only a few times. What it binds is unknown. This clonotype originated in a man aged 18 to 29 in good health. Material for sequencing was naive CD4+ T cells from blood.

CDR3 residues: CAISEKGGQGGYNEQFF. The CDR3 coding sequence is TGTGCCATCAGTGAGAAGGGAGGACAGGGGGGCTACAATGAGCAGTTCTTC. V is TRBV10-3 and J is TRBJ2-1; 10 bases align to TRBD1. The ends lost 2 bases at V and 3 bases at J; junction bases unmatched: 7. The CDR3 is 17 amino acids. Germline loops: CDR1 ENHRY, CDR2 SYGVKD.